The 27 T cell receptor beta chains below were found in one sample sequenced in a study of shared clonotypes between healthy human individuals. The data were produced by immunoSEQ multiplex PCR, yet TCRdb's version contains in-frame clones alone and is incomplete. The table records a few million clones, 92% of them present only once. Source material: naive CD4+ T cells from PBMCs. Documented subset: CD45RA+ positively selected. All receptors come from a man between 18 and 35 years old in good health. Some clones in this sample may be carry-over from other donors' samples.

V is TRBV5-1 and J is TRBJ2-3, with D perhaps TRBD1 or TRBD2 (5 bases each). This CDR3 contains 16 residues. V was shortened by 1 base and J by 3 bases, with 15 bases between the two germline ends. Germline-derived CDR1 and CDR2 are SGHRS and YFSETQ. DNA for the CDR3: TGCGCCAGCAGCTTGCTCTCGGTCGGGGCGACAGATACGCAGTATTTT. It translates to CASSLLSVGATDTQYF.

The sample holds one count of this clone. The chain employs TRBV4-1 and TRBJ2-7; 14 nucleotides line up with TRBD2. The junction had 5 bases not matched to a gene; V was cut back by 2 bases and J by 5 bases. The CDR3 loop spans 16 amino acids. From germline, CDR1 is MGHRA and CDR2 YSYEKL. The DNA of the CDR3 is TGCGCCAGCAGCCAACTCCTGGGACTAGCGGGAGACGAGCAGTACTTC. This sequence encodes CASSQLLGLAGDEQYF.

V usage is TRBV7-9 and J usage is TRBJ2-7; no reliable D call. Trimming pared 3 bases from V and 4 bases from J, leaving 16 bases between. This CDR3 region has 15 residues. From germline, CDR1 is SEHNR and CDR2 FQNEAQ (reference sequence). CDR3 nucleotide sequence: TGTGCCAGCAGCTTTACCGGGCCAGGAGCGTACGAGCAGTACTTC. Amino acids: CASSFTGPGAYEQYF.

This clone was picked up one time. This sequence joins TRBV6-1 and TRBJ1-2; tentative D call: TRBD1 (5 bases). The CDR3 is 15 residues long. CDR1 and CDR2 from the germline V gene are MNHNS and SASEGT. V was clipped by 4 bases and J by 5 bases, with 17 bases between them. CDR3 bases: TGTGCCAGCAGTGTTCGGGGCCCCGATGGGTATGGCTACACCTTC. This sequence encodes CASSVRGPDGYGYTF.

This clone was detected only once. This chain joins TRBV9 and TRBJ2-2, with a tentative D call TRBD2 (6 bases). Germline V lookup: CDR1 SGDLS, CDR2 YYNGEE. The CDR3 totals 13 residues. Trimming took off 0 bases at V and 7 bases at J, with 7 bases between the two ends. CDR3 nucleotides: TGTGCCAGCAGCGTAGTGGAGGGCGGGGAGCTGTTTTTT. The encoded protein is CASSVVEGGELFF.

The rearrangement joins TRBV12-5 to TRBJ2-1; D possibly corresponds to TRBD1 (6 bases). Trimming removed 4 bases from V and 4 bases from J, with 17 bases in between. CDR1 and CDR2 (germline): LGHNT, FRNRAP. The CDR3 has 16 amino acids. The CDR3 DNA reads TGTGCTAGTGGTTCCTCCCGTTTAGGGGGTTACAATGAGCAGTTCTTC. This sequence encodes CASGSSRLGGYNEQFF.

This chain connects TRBV5-6 to TRBJ2-7; D unresolved. The germline V gene has CDR1 SGHDT and CDR2 YYEEEE. The CDR3 has 14 residues. The germline V and J ends were trimmed by 4 bases and 3 bases, with 14 bases remaining between them. The CDR3: CASSAINRDYEQYF. For the CDR3, the DNA is TGTGCCAGCAGCGCCATCAATAGAGACTACGAGCAGTACTTC. Full variable domain (remainder filled in from reference TRBV5-6 and TRBJ2-7): DAGVTQSPTHLIKTRGQQVTLRCSPKSGHDTVSWYQQALGQGPQFIFQYYEEEERQRGNFPDRFSGHQFPNYSSELNVNALLLGDSALYLCASSAINRDYEQYFGPGTRLTVT.

Comment on this clone: This sample includes further DNA sequences coding for the same CDR3. This chain connects TRBV5-1 to TRBJ1-1; 7 nucleotides align to TRBD1. The ends lost 0 bases at V and 3 bases at J; junction bases unmatched: 2. Germline values: CDR1 SGHRS, CDR2 YFSETQ. The CDR3 is 14 amino acids. CDR3 in DNA: TGCGCCAGCAGCTTGGGGGACAGTTACACTGAAGCTTTCTTT. It yields the protein CASSLGDSYTEAFF. Using reference TRBV5-1 and TRBJ1-1 for the parts outside the CDR3, the full variable domain is KAGVTQTPRYLIKTRGQQVTLSCSPISGHRSVSWYQQTPGQGLQFLFEYFSETQRNKGNFPGRFSGRQFSNSRSEMNVSTLELGDSALYLCASSLGDSYTEAFFGQGTRLTVV.

The rearrangement uses TRBV7-9 and TRBJ2-5; possibly TRBD2 for D (6 bases). Judging by the DNA end, TRBJ2-7 fits better; the J call may be wrong. The CDR3 sequence is 16 residues long. Germline CDR1 reads SEHNR; CDR2 reads FQNEAQ (reference sequence). As DNA, the CDR3 is TGTGCCAGCAGCCCCGCTGGAGGGAGGAGCTCCTACGAGCAGTACTTC. Its translation is CASSPAGGRSSYEQYF.

J is TRBJ2-2 and V is TRBV6-1; D is undetermined. The V gene lost 6 bases and the J gene lost 6 bases, with 8 bases spanning the gap. The CDR3 runs to 12 residues. Germline V gives CDR1 MNHNS, CDR2 SASEGT. The CDR3 region has the DNA TGTGCCAGCAGGGGTTACGCCGGGGAGCTGTTTTTT. It is translated as CASRGYAGELFF.

This chain uses TRBV5-5 with TRBJ2-2; perhaps TRBD2 as D (6 bases). Deletions cut 1 base from V and 1 base from J, with 8 bases between. The CDR3 loop spans 15 amino acids. Looked up from germline, CDR1 is SGHKS and CDR2 is YYEKEE (reference sequence). CDR3 bases: TGTGCCAGCAGCTTGTCGGGAGTGAACACCGGGGAGCTGTTTTTT. Protein: CASSLSGVNTGELFF.

This rearrangement joins TRBV19 to TRBJ1-3; 7 bases line up with TRBD1. CDR1 and CDR2 (germline): LNHDA, SQIVND (reference sequence). J was trimmed by 0 bases and V by 4 bases; bases with no gene match: 9. The CDR3 extends over 17 amino acids. CDR3 DNA sequence: TGTGCCAGTAGTACGGACAGGTCCTTCTACTCTGGAAACACCATATATTTT. Translation gives CASSTDRSFYSGNTIYF.

This clone came up once. This chain uses TRBV6-5 with TRBJ1-3; TRBD1 aligns across 9 bases. CDR1 and CDR2 (germline): MNHEY, SVGAGI. After removal of 4 bases from V and 2 bases from J, the junction contained 6 bases not matched to a gene. This CDR3 has 16 residues. CDR3: CASSSGQGGPGNTIYF. The DNA of the CDR3 is TGTGCCAGCAGTTCGGGACAGGGAGGCCCTGGAAACACCATATATTTT.

The V gene is TRBV28, the J gene TRBJ1-2; D unclear. Germline CDR1 reads MDHEN; CDR2 reads SYDVKM. Trimming stripped 3 bases from V and 1 base from J, with 6 bases between. The CDR3 has 13 residues. This CDR3 reads CASSFNSNYGYTF. In DNA, the CDR3 is TGTGCCAGCAGTTTCAACAGTAACTATGGCTACACCTTC.

The V gene is TRBV7-3, the J gene TRBJ2-6; no clear D gene. V gave up 2 bases and J gave up 0 bases, with 11 bases separating them. This CDR3 is built from 17 residues. CDR1 is SGHTA, CDR2 FQGTGA, per germline. The CDR3 sequence: CASSLEGLPSGANVLTF. The DNA for the CDR3 is TGTGCCAGCAGCTTAGAAGGGCTCCCCTCTGGGGCCAACGTCCTGACTTTC.

CDR3 amino acids: CASRTTLRGQVEAFF. The DNA of the CDR3 is TGTGCCAGCAGAACAACACTCAGGGGGCAAGTTGAAGCTTTCTTT. The chain employs TRBV6-5 and TRBJ1-1; 8 nucleotides align to TRBD1. The germline gives CDR1 MNHEY, CDR2 SVGAGI. This CDR3 is built from 15 residues. V shed 6 bases and J 7 bases; nucleotides not matched to a gene: 13.

The chain has TRBV5-1 and TRBJ1-3; no reliable D call. The CDR3 has 15 amino acids. Germline V gives CDR1 SGHRS, CDR2 YFSETQ. Between the trimmed V and J ends, which lost 1 base and 0 bases, there was a span of 8 bases. This CDR3 reads CASSLSLNSGNTIYF. The CDR3 bases are TGCGCCAGCAGCTTGTCTCTCAACTCTGGAAACACCATATATTTT.

The chain recombines TRBV5-6 with TRBJ2-7; 10 positions agree with TRBD1. The CDR3 totals 15 residues. The ends lost 0 bases at V and 4 bases at J; junction bases unmatched: 4. Germline V gives CDR1 SGHDT, CDR2 YYEEEE. This CDR3 is CASSLVGTGDYEQYF. CDR3 sequence (DNA): TGTGCCAGCAGCTTGGTCGGGACAGGGGATTACGAGCAGTACTTC.

As to this clone: The same CDR3 can be traced to other DNA sequences in this sample. The rearrangement joins TRBV6-5 to TRBJ1-2; TRBD1 matches 7 bases. Germline assignment: CDR1 MNHEY and CDR2 SVGAGI. After removal of 3 bases from V and 0 bases from J, the junction contained 4 bases not matched to a gene. This CDR3 spans 15 amino acids. CDR3 coding DNA: TGTGCCAGCAGTTATCGACAGGGAGCTAACTATGGCTACACCTTC. This codes for CASSYRQGANYGYTF.

The chain employs TRBV6-1 and TRBJ1-1; D perhaps matches TRBD1 (5 bases). Germline CDR1 reads MNHNS; CDR2 reads SASEGT. The V gene lost 8 bases and the J gene lost 9 bases, with 22 bases spanning the gap. The CDR3 length is 14 residues. In nucleotides, the CDR3 is TGTGCCAGCGAGACTGGGGGGATGGGGAGTAAAGCTTTCTTT. It translates to CASETGGMGSKAFF.

The chain combines TRBV4-2 with TRBJ2-1; perhaps D is TRBD1 or TRBD2 (5 bases each). V lost 0 bases and J 0 bases, leaving 12 bases between the germline ends. The CDR3 contains 17 residues. Per germline, CDR1 LGHNA and CDR2 YNFKEQ. The CDR3 coding sequence is TGTGCCAGCAGCCAAGAAGGCTCAGGGAGCTCCTACAATGAGCAGTTCTTC. It translates to CASSQEGSGSSYNEQFF.

The rearrangement joins TRBV4-2 to TRBJ2-1; 12 bases fit TRBD2. The CDR3 is 20 amino acids. CDR1 is LGHNA and CDR2 is YNFKEQ in the germline V gene. The J segment lost 0 bases and the V segment lost 0 bases, leaving 9 bases of the junction unmatched. The DNA for the CDR3 is TGTGCCAGCAGCCAAGACCGGGGGACTAGCGGGTTTAGCTCCTACAATGAGCAGTTCTTC. Translation gives CASSQDRGTSGFSSYNEQFF.

The chain joins TRBV18 to TRBJ2-2, with D possibly TRBD2 on 6 matching bases. The length of the CDR3 is 15 residues. V was cut by 0 bases and J by 4 bases, with 9 bases left in between. Germline V lookup: CDR1 KGHSH, CDR2 LQKENI. The CDR3 region has the DNA TGTGCCAGCTCACCACCGGAGGGAATCACCGGGGAGCTGTTTTTT. Protein: CASSPPEGITGELFF. The full variable domain, its missing parts supplied by reference TRBV18 and TRBJ2-2, is NAGVMQNPRHLVRRRGQEARLRCSPMKGHSHVYWYRQLPEEGLKFMVYLQKENIIDESGMPKERFSAEFPKEGPSILRIQQVVRGDSAAYFCASSPPEGITGELFFGEGSRLTVL.

The chain employs TRBV2 and TRBJ2-7; 10 bases are a match to TRBD2. Germline CDR1 and CDR2: SNHLY and FYNNEI. V lost 4 bases to trimming and J lost 3 bases; unmatched junction nucleotides: 21. This CDR3 contains 20 residues. CDR3: CASSAPPVVAGGTGGYEQYF. The CDR3 region has the DNA TGTGCCAGCAGTGCCCCACCGGTGGTAGCGGGAGGCACGGGGGGCTACGAGCAGTACTTC.

Concerning this clone itself: The sample has other DNA sequences that encode this CDR3 too. This chain joins TRBV27 and TRBJ2-3; D gene ambiguous. The CDR3 length is 12 residues. CDR1 MNHEY and CDR2 SMNVEV come from the germline V gene (reference sequence). Trimming cost V 6 bases and J 3 bases, with 7 bases left between them. The CDR3, as DNA: TGTGCCAGCAGGGACCTTACAGATACGCAGTATTTT. Translating gives CASRDLTDTQYF.

V gene TRBV5-1 combines with J gene TRBJ2-2; D possibly corresponds to TRBD1 (5 bases). The V gene's germline CDR1 is SGHRS and CDR2 YFSETQ. This CDR3 spans 15 amino acids. V lost 2 bases and J 5 bases, leaving 13 bases between the germline ends. For the CDR3, the DNA is TGCGCCAGCAGCTTAGGTCCCCAGGGAACCGGGGAGCTGTTTTTT. This translates into CASSLGPQGTGELFF.

V gene TRBV28 combines with J gene TRBJ1-2; D uncertain. Germline CDR1 reads MDHEN; CDR2 reads SYDVKM. The germline V and J ends were trimmed by 6 bases and 4 bases, with 12 bases remaining between them. The CDR3 covers 13 residues. The CDR3 DNA reads as TGTGCCAGCAGGAGTTGGGAGGGCTATGGCTACACCTTC. Its translation: CASRSWEGYGYTF.